What follows are 25 T cell receptor beta chains derived from one specimen sequenced in a study of T cell clonotyping in hematopoietic cell transplantation. Method: immunoSEQ multiplex PCR; TCRdb's copy keeps in-frame clones and lacks some. The sample shows roughly 29,000 clones, roughly 71% of them seen only once. Time point in this sample: recipient sample about 28 days before transplant, after cytoreduction. The sample here was peripheral blood mononuclear cells, taken before stem cell transplant. The receptors were sampled from a man aged 50 to 59 with myelodysplastic syndrome. Some clones in this sample may be carry-over from other donors' samples.

The chain combines TRBV9 with TRBJ2-1, with TRBD1 matching over 7 bases. The CDR3 extends over 15 amino acids. V lost 3 bases, J lost 7 bases, and 10 bases stayed unmatched. Per germline, CDR1 SGDLS and CDR2 YYNGEE. The CDR3 protein is CASSATGYGLNEQFF. In DNA form, the CDR3 reads TGTGCCAGCAGCGCGACAGGGTATGGTTTGAATGAGCAGTTCTTC.

This rearrangement joins TRBV6-6 to TRBJ2-3; no firm D call. Trimming pared 0 bases from V and 6 bases from J, leaving 13 bases between. Per the germline V gene, CDR1 is MNHNY and CDR2 is SVGAGI (reference sequence). CDR3 length equals 15 residues. The DNA of the CDR3 is TGTGCCAGCAGTTACTCCCCATCCCTGGGGGATACGCAGTATTTT. This encodes CASSYSPSLGDTQYF.

The chain carries TRBV30 and TRBJ2-7; a possible D gene is TRBD1 (6 bases). This CDR3 has 12 amino acids. In germline, CDR1 is GTSNPN, CDR2 SVGIG (reference sequence). V lost 5 bases, J lost 6 bases, and 14 bases lay in between. The CDR3: CAWGQSGVEQYF. CDR3 coding DNA: TGTGCCTGGGGACAGAGCGGAGTCGAGCAGTACTTC.

The chain links TRBV30 to TRBJ2-7, with 7 bases lining up with TRBD1. With V trimmed by 4 bases and J by 2 bases, 8 bases remained unmatched. Germline values: CDR1 GTSNPN, CDR2 SVGIG (reference sequence). The CDR3 contains 14 residues. CDR3 in DNA: TGTGCCTGGACCCCAAGGGGGCCCCCCTACGAGCAGTACTTC. It translates to CAWTPRGPPYEQYF.

The chain couples TRBV28 to TRBJ2-3; the D gene is possibly TRBD1 (6 bases). CDR3 length equals 13 residues. The germline gives CDR1 MDHEN, CDR2 SYDVKM. V dropped 4 bases and J dropped 3 bases, with 8 bases sitting between them. The CDR3 spells CASSSGQTDTQYF. DNA of the CDR3: TGTGCCAGCAGTTCAGGACAGACAGATACGCAGTATTTT.

The chain couples TRBV30 to TRBJ1-5; D unclear. V dropped 1 base and J dropped 1 base, with 14 bases sitting between them. The CDR3 consists of 16 residues. The germline V gene encodes CDR1 GTSNPN and CDR2 SVGIG (reference sequence). The CDR3 here is CAWSAPPDGSNQPQHF. The CDR3 coding sequence is TGTGCCTGGAGTGCCCCACCTGACGGAAGCAATCAGCCCCAGCATTTT. Based on the CDR3 plus reference TRBV30 and TRBJ1-5, the full variable domain is SQTIHQWPATLVQPVGSPLSLECTVEGTSNPNLYWYRQAAGRGLQLLFYSVGIGQISSEVPQNLSASRPQDRQFILSSKKLLLSDSGFYLCAWSAPPDGSNQPQHFGDGTRLSIL.

The chain recombines TRBV30 with TRBJ1-2; tentatively, D is TRBD1 (6 bases). V gave up 4 bases and J gave up 2 bases, with 11 bases separating them. Germline values: CDR1 GTSNPN, CDR2 SVGIG (reference sequence). The length of the CDR3 is 13 residues. The CDR3 reads CAWNPRGNYGYTF. The CDR3 DNA follows: TGTGCCTGGAACCCCAGGGGCAACTATGGCTACACCTTC.

The rearrangement joins TRBV7-2 to TRBJ2-7, with 7 bases identical to TRBD2. This CDR3 region has 13 residues. Germline CDR1 reads SGHTA; CDR2 reads FQGNSA. Trimming removed 1 base from V and 6 bases from J; junction bases left unmatched: 3. This CDR3 reads CASSLVTSAEQYF. CDR3 DNA sequence: TGTGCCAGCAGCTTAGTAACTAGCGCCGAGCAGTACTTC.

The chain links TRBV27 to TRBJ2-7, with D perhaps matching TRBD1 or TRBD2 (6 bases each). The V end was cut by 5 bases, the J end by 3 bases, with 11 bases between. Per the germline V gene, CDR1 is MNHEY and CDR2 is SMNVEV (reference sequence). This CDR3 spans 13 amino acids. CDR3 sequence reads: CASSTEGGYEQYF. In DNA, the CDR3 is TGTGCCAGCAGTACTGAGGGGGGCTACGAGCAGTACTTC.

This clone was found a few times. The chain links TRBV30 to TRBJ2-7; 11 bases agree with TRBD1. Trimming at V came to 5 bases and at J to 2 bases, leaving 2 bases not matched to a gene. CDR1 and CDR2 (germline): GTSNPN, SVGIG (reference sequence). The CDR3 runs 13 residues. CDR3 coding DNA: TGTGCCTGGGGGACAGGGGGAACCTACGAGCAGTACTTC. Translating gives CAWGTGGTYEQYF.

The genes are TRBV5-4 and TRBJ2-3; possible D gene TRBD2, 5 bases. Germline V lookup: CDR1 SGHNT, CDR2 YYREEE (reference sequence). This CDR3 is 12 amino acids long. V was cut by 4 bases and J by 6 bases, with 9 bases left in between. The CDR3: CASSPPSDTQYF. The CDR3 region has the DNA TGTGCCAGCAGCCCTCCTAGCGATACGCAGTATTTT.

The V and J genes are TRBV6-1 and TRBJ1-1, with TRBD1 matching over 8 bases. Germline CDR1 reads MNHNS; CDR2 reads SASEGT. The CDR3 is 12 residues long. The V and J ends lost 7 bases and 12 bases, in that order; junction bases with no gene match: 10. The CDR3 here is CASTRQGTRTFF. The CDR3 DNA reads TGTGCCAGCACCCGACAGGGGACTCGAACTTTCTTT.

The sample holds one count of this clone. The chain uses TRBV30 and TRBJ1-2; no firm D call. The CDR3 spans 12 residues. The germline V gene encodes CDR1 GTSNPN and CDR2 SVGIG (reference sequence). Trimming pared 4 bases from V and 5 bases from J, leaving 11 bases between. Written as DNA, the CDR3 is TGTGCCTGGAATCCTGGACTATATGGCTACACCTTC. As protein: CAWNPGLYGYTF.

The rearrangement links TRBV30 to TRBJ2-2; no clear D gene. Germline CDR1 and CDR2: GTSNPN and SVGIG (reference sequence). Trimming shortened V by 5 bases and J by 6 bases, and 16 bases separated the two germline ends. The CDR3 spans 14 residues. The CDR3 DNA sequence: TGTGCCTGGGGAATACACACTATCTCCGGGGAGCTGTTTTTT. Its protein product is CAWGIHTISGELFF. Full variable domain (missing parts from reference TRBV30 and TRBJ2-2): SQTIHQWPATLVQPVGSPLSLECTVEGTSNPNLYWYRQAAGRGLQLLFYSVGIGQISSEVPQNLSASRPQDRQFILSSKKLLLSDSGFYLCAWGIHTISGELFFGEGSRLTVL.

The chain recombines TRBV7-2 with TRBJ1-2, with D perhaps matching TRBD1 (5 bases). The V end was cut by 5 bases, the J end by 7 bases, with 17 bases between. CDR3 length: 14 amino acids. CDR1 is SGHTA, CDR2 FQGNSA, per germline. CDR3 residues: CASSASLQEAGYTF. The CDR3 DNA sequence: TGTGCCAGCAGCGCATCACTACAGGAAGCTGGCTACACCTTC.

The V gene is TRBV4-1, the J gene TRBJ2-3; the D is unclear. Germline assignment: CDR1 MGHRA and CDR2 YSYEKL. The CDR3 runs to 12 residues. V was pared by 3 bases and J by 5 bases, with 6 bases between. The CDR3 region has the DNA TGCGCCAGCAGCCATCCTTTAGATACGCAGTATTTT. Protein product: CASSHPLDTQYF.

The V and J genes are TRBV6-5 and TRBJ1-1; possible D gene TRBD1, 5 bases. Germline CDR1 reads MNHEY; CDR2 reads SVGAGI. The length of the CDR3 is 13 residues. V lost 6 bases and J 3 bases, leaving 11 bases between the germline ends. CDR3 in DNA: TGTGCCAGCAGCCAGGGTGGCGACACTGAAGCTTTCTTT. This translates into CASSQGGDTEAFF.

This chain joins TRBV6-5 and TRBJ1-6; TRBD1 aligns across 7 bases. Unmatched junction bases numbered 5, after V lost 7 bases and J lost 5 bases. The CDR3 covers 14 residues. The germline V gene has CDR1 MNHEY and CDR2 SVGAGI. CDR3 nucleotide sequence: TGTGCCAGCAACTCGGGACAGCATAATTCACCCCTCCACTTT. It specifies CASNSGQHNSPLHF.

The chain combines TRBV5-1 with TRBJ1-5; tentatively, D is TRBD1 (5 bases). V was clipped by 0 bases and J by 6 bases, with 10 bases between them. CDR3 size: 14 residues. The germline V gene encodes CDR1 SGHRS and CDR2 YFSETQ. CDR3 DNA sequence: TGCGCCAGCAGCTTGGGACAGTTTGGTCAGCCCCAGCATTTT. Amino acids: CASSLGQFGQPQHF.

The chain employs TRBV6-6 and TRBJ1-5; 7 nucleotides agree with TRBD1. CDR1 and CDR2 from the germline V gene are MNHNY and SVGAGI (reference sequence). Trimming took 5 bases from V and 2 from J; bases not matched to a gene: 3. The CDR3 length is 14 residues. Written as DNA, the CDR3 is TGTGCCAGCAGTACAGGGGCTGGCAATCAGCCCCAGCATTTT. This encodes CASSTGAGNQPQHF.

The rearrangement links TRBV5-4 to TRBJ2-1; TRBD1 matches at 10 bases. The CDR3 covers 16 residues. J was trimmed by 8 bases and V by 3 bases; bases with no gene match: 11. Germline CDR1 is SGHNT and CDR2 is YYREEE (reference sequence). The CDR3, as DNA: TGTGCCAGCAGCTCCTTCCGGGACAGGGGAGGCTATGAGCAGTTCTTC. Amino acid sequence: CASSSFRDRGGYEQFF.

In its sample, this clone was seen a few times. The chain combines TRBV19 with TRBJ1-2; D is ambiguous. The CDR3 has 14 residues. Germline assignment: CDR1 LNHDA and CDR2 SQIVND (reference sequence). V was clipped by 7 bases and J by 0 bases, with 12 bases between them. CDR3 protein: CASTRWEANYGYTF. The CDR3 DNA is TGTGCCAGTACCCGGTGGGAAGCTAACTATGGCTACACCTTC.

The chain joins TRBV28 to TRBJ2-7; TRBD1 matches 10 bases. The CDR3 consists of 15 residues. The germline CDR1 and CDR2 sequences are MDHEN and SYDVKM. V was clipped by 8 bases and J by 7 bases; unmatched bases: 14. CDR3 nucleotides: TGTGCCAGCTCTGGCTCGGGACAGGGGTTTGGAGAGCAGTACTTC. This gives the protein CASSGSGQGFGEQYF.

CDR3: CSARPGLAGGSSYNEQFF. CDR3 DNA: TGCAGCGCCAGACCGGGACTAGCGGGGGGGAGCTCCTACAATGAGCAGTTCTTC. The chain combines TRBV29-1 with TRBJ2-1; 16 positions match TRBD2. The CDR3 runs to 18 residues. Trimming took 7 bases from V and 0 from J; bases not matched to a gene: 9. Germline V gene sequence: CDR1 SQVTM, CDR2 ANQGSEA.

This clone was seen only a few times. The J gene is TRBJ2-7, the V gene TRBV30; D possibly corresponds to TRBD1 (6 bases). The V and J ends lost 4 bases and 4 bases respectively, with 8 bases between them. This CDR3 contains 11 residues. The germline CDR1 and CDR2 sequences are GTSNPN and SVGIG (reference sequence). CDR3 in amino acids: CAWTTGYEQYF. DNA for the CDR3: TGTGCCTGGACAACAGGGTACGAGCAGTACTTC.